This T cell receptor beta chain comes out of a study of cytomegalovirus exposure and HLA in healthy donors. Primers for the PCR totalled 60 Vbeta and 13 Jbeta. Here immunoSEQ multiplex PCR was the method, and the copy in TCRdb shows in-frame clones only, minus some. The sample lists about 120,000 clones; 65% to 80% were seen once. V was trimmed by 4 bases and J by 3 bases, leaving 9 bases between them. CDR3 length: 13 residues. From germline, CDR1 is MNHEY and CDR2 SMNVEV (reference sequence). The sample comprised PBMCs. The source of this sequence is a man aged 18 to 29 in good health and CMV-seropositive. This chain uses TRBV27 with TRBJ1-1; D may be TRBD1 (6 bases). The DNA of the CDR3 is TGTGCCAGCAGTTCAGGGGCCTACACTGAAGCTTTCTTT. Translated: CASSSGAYTEAFF.